What follows are 10 T cell receptor beta chains derived from one specimen sequenced in a study of T-cell reconstitution after alpha-beta-depleted transplantation in children. Unique molecular identifiers were incorporated during preparation of the TCRbeta library. One entry per CDR3 protein, called by TCRdb with MiXCR from the PCR reads. The repertoire includes about 980,000 distinct CDR3 sequences, roughly 29% of them detected once, and over 25% sits in the top ten. The source material was PBMCs, mostly from graft donor cells, sampled 360 days after TCRalphabeta/CD19-depleted stem cell transplant. Receptor source: a boy younger than two who had a stem cell transplant for SCID, so the T cells may come from the graft donor.

This clonotype was detected only a few times. The J gene is TRBJ2-7, the V gene TRBV3-1, with 10 bases lining up with TRBD2. J lost 1 base, V lost 0 bases, and 3 bases had no gene match. The CDR3 contains 16 residues. From germline, CDR1 is LGHDT and CDR2 YNNKEL (reference sequence). The CDR3 DNA reads as TGTGCCAGCAGCCAAGATGAACTAGCGGGATCCTACGAGCAGTACTTC. Translated, it gives CASSQDELAGSYEQYF.

The chain uses TRBV5-5 and TRBJ2-4; D is possibly TRBD1 or TRBD2 (6 bases each). Germline V CDR1 and CDR2: SGHKS, YYEKEE (reference sequence). CDR3 length: 14 residues. Trimming pared 4 bases from V and 5 bases from J, leaving 13 bases between. CDR3 DNA sequence: TGTGCCAGCAGCGACGGGGGCGGGCAAAACATTCAGTACTTC. It yields the protein CASSDGGGQNIQYF.

The table lists this clonotype with a few counts. V usage is TRBV12-3 or TRBV12-4 and J usage is TRBJ2-7; 7 nucleotides line up with TRBD1. V was pared by 5 bases and J by 3 bases, with 10 bases of the junction left unmatched. CDR3 length: 15 residues. CDR3 nucleotides: TGTGCCAGCAGTCTCTCCGGGACAGCGGTCTACGAGCAGTACTTC. This sequence encodes CASSLSGTAVYEQYF.

Only a few counts were recorded for this clonotype. The CDR3 region has the DNA TGTGCCATCAGTGCCCGCACAGATACGCAGTATTTT. Translation gives CAISARTDTQYF. The chain links TRBV10-3 to TRBJ2-3; D call uncertain. CDR3 length: 12 amino acids. Germline V gene data show CDR1 as ENHRY and CDR2 as SYGVKD. The germline V and J ends were trimmed by 4 bases and 1 base, with 3 bases remaining between them.

This chain links TRBV12-3 or TRBV12-4 with TRBJ2-1; 7 bases align to TRBD2. Unmatched junction bases numbered 13, after V lost 7 bases and J lost 10 bases. The CDR3 contains 14 residues. CDR3: CASKWGSGVGEQFF. CDR3 bases: TGTGCCAGCAAGTGGGGGAGCGGGGTTGGAGAGCAGTTCTTC.

The chain combines TRBV6-1 with TRBJ2-5; tentative D call: TRBD1 (6 bases). The CDR3 extends over 13 amino acids. The V gene's germline CDR1 is MNHNS and CDR2 SASEGT. Trimming cost V 7 bases and J 6 bases, with 15 bases left between them. CDR3 amino acids: CASTGTITKTQYF. The CDR3 DNA reads as TGTGCCAGCACCGGGACAATTACTAAGACCCAGTACTTC.

The J gene is TRBJ2-3, the V gene TRBV4-1; the match to TRBD2 covers 11 bases. The CDR3 extends over 18 amino acids. Looked up from germline, CDR1 is MGHRA and CDR2 is YSYEKL. The V segment lost 4 bases and the J segment 3 bases; nucleotides outside the gene matches: 12. The CDR3 bases are TGCGCCAGCAGCCGTCACCTCCTAGCGGGGGGCCGAACAGATACGCAGTATTTT. This translates into CASSRHLLAGGRTDTQYF.

This clonotype was picked up a small number of times. The chain is built from TRBV4-1 and TRBJ1-2; no firm D call. Trimming left V 0 bases short and J 3 bases short, with 8 bases between. Germline V lookup: CDR1 MGHRA, CDR2 YSYEKL. This CDR3 is built from 14 residues. CDR3: CASSQDPGYYGYTF. The CDR3, as DNA: TGCGCCAGCAGCCAAGATCCAGGTTACTATGGCTACACCTTC.

CDR3 in DNA: TGTGCCAGCAGTTCCAATTGGGCCAACCCGCGGGGTTACGAGCAGTACTTC. This encodes CASSSNWANPRGYEQYF. This chain links TRBV6-2 or TRBV6-3 with TRBJ2-7; perhaps TRBD2 as D (6 bases). Germline V gene lookup returns CDR1 MNHEY and CDR2 SVGEGT. The CDR3 has 17 residues. V lost 4 bases and J lost 4, with 23 bases in between.

This sequence joins TRBV29-1 and TRBJ2-3; perhaps TRBD2 as D (6 bases). Trimming took off 4 bases at V and 1 base at J, with 12 bases between the two ends. The CDR3 sequence is 14 residues long. Germline V gene lookup returns CDR1 SQVTM and CDR2 ANQGSEA. CDR3 bases: TGCAGCGTTGGCGTAAGGAGGGGCACAGATACGCAGTATTTT. This encodes CSVGVRRGTDTQYF.